This entry lists 17 T cell receptor beta chains sequenced from one sample in a study of CD8 T cells in Susac syndrome. RNA amounts of about 0.5 to 1 ug underwent reverse transcription with random hexamers. TCRdb reprocessed the immunoSEQ multiplex PCR reads via MiXCR and lists one record per CDR3 protein. The repertoire has 170,000 or so distinct CDR3 sequences, roughly 92% of them found once; the top ten carry approximately 0.094%. Sequenced: CD4+ T cells from PBMCs. These receptors were obtained from a human donor with multiple sclerosis.

V usage is TRBV27 and J usage is TRBJ2-5, with 8 bases that match TRBD2. Unmatched junction bases numbered 13, after V lost 11 bases and J lost 2 bases. Germline V gene data show CDR1 as MNHEY and CDR2 as SMNVEV (reference sequence). The CDR3 contains 15 residues. CDR3 amino acids: CASAPLTGGQETQYF. In nucleotides, the CDR3 is TGTGCCTCAGCTCCGTTAACGGGGGGGCAAGAGACCCAGTACTTC.

The gene calls are TRBV5-1 and TRBJ2-1; 7 bases line up with TRBD1. Trimming cost V 4 bases and J 4 bases; bases outside gene matches: 2. The CDR3 has 13 residues. Germline CDR1 SGHRS, CDR2 YFSETQ. The CDR3 protein is CASSRGQYNEQFF. CDR3 bases: TGCGCCAGCAGCCGGGGACAGTACAATGAGCAGTTCTTC. The full variable domain, with the rest looked up from reference TRBV5-1 and TRBJ2-1, is KAGVTQTPRYLIKTRGQQVTLSCSPISGHRSVSWYQQTPGQGLQFLFEYFSETQRNKGNFPGRFSGRQFSNSRSEMNVSTLELGDSALYLCASSRGQYNEQFFGPGTRLTVL.

In this sample, this clonotype turned up once. The CDR3 protein is CASSYPGTRYGYTF. CDR3 nucleotide sequence: TGTGCCAGCAGTTACCCCGGGACTCGGTATGGCTACACCTTC. The genes are TRBV6-2 or TRBV6-3 and TRBJ1-2; the D gene is possibly TRBD1 (5 bases). V was clipped by 2 bases and J by 5 bases, with 12 bases between them. This CDR3 contains 14 residues. Germline CDR1 reads MNHEY; CDR2 reads SVGEGT.

This rearrangement joins TRBV12-3 or TRBV12-4 to TRBJ2-5; D ambiguous. V was shortened by 2 bases and J by 5 bases, with 9 bases between the two germline ends. The CDR3 consists of 13 residues. CDR3: CASSLRSVETQYF. The CDR3 region has the DNA TGTGCCAGCAGTTTACGATCAGTGGAGACCCAGTACTTC.

The chain employs TRBV12-3 or TRBV12-4 and TRBJ1-2, with 7 bases matching TRBD1. V gave up 3 bases and J gave up 4 bases; unmatched junction bases: 5. This CDR3 comprises 14 residues. CDR3 in amino acids: CASSFGNRGYGYTF. The CDR3 DNA sequence: TGTGCCAGCAGTTTTGGGAACAGGGGCTATGGCTACACCTTC.

The chain recombines TRBV12-3 or TRBV12-4 with TRBJ2-2; 10 bases agree with TRBD2. The junction had 9 bases not matched to a gene; V was cut back by 4 bases and J by 1 base. CDR3 length: 18 amino acids. The DNA of the CDR3 is TGTGCCAGCAGTTCCGCTCGGACTAGCGGATTGAACACCGGGGAGCTGTTTTTT. Amino acid sequence: CASSSARTSGLNTGELFF.

The V call is TRBV10-3, the J call TRBJ2-1, with D perhaps TRBD1 (6 bases). The CDR3 covers 14 residues. Germline V gene sequence: CDR1 ENHRY, CDR2 SYGVKD. The V and J ends lost 4 bases and 5 bases respectively, with 12 bases between them. The CDR3 sequence: CAISARTANNEQFF. For the CDR3, the DNA is TGTGCCATCAGTGCTCGGACAGCCAACAATGAGCAGTTCTTC.

J is TRBJ1-2 and V is TRBV19; D gene ambiguous. The CDR3 consists of 12 residues. Germline values: CDR1 LNHDA, CDR2 SQIVND (reference sequence). V lost 4 bases to trimming and J lost 1 base, with 4 bases between them. The CDR3 region has the DNA TGTGCCAGTAGTACACTTAACTATGGCTACACCTTC. This codes for CASSTLNYGYTF.

The chain links TRBV25-1 to TRBJ2-1, with a possible D match to TRBD2 (5 bases). The germline V gene encodes CDR1 MGHDK and CDR2 SYGVNS. Trimming left V 6 bases short and J 12 bases short, with 12 bases between. This CDR3 has 11 amino acids. This CDR3 reads CASSLERTQFF. CDR3 in DNA: TGTGCCAGCAGCCTTGAGCGGACGCAGTTCTTC. Full variable domain (missing parts from reference TRBV25-1 and TRBJ2-1): EADIYQTPRYLVIGTGKKITLECSQTMGHDKMYWYQQDPGMELHLIHYSYGVNSTEKGDLSSESTVSRIRTEHFPLTLESARPSHTSQYLCASSLERTQFFGPGTRLTVL.

The rearrangement uses TRBV12-3 or TRBV12-4 and TRBJ2-4; the D gene is possibly TRBD2 (5 bases). V was cut by 6 bases and J by 8 bases, with 11 bases left in between. The CDR3 extends over 12 amino acids. The CDR3 DNA reads as TGTGCCAGCAGCAAAAGGCGGGACATTCAGTACTTC. Protein: CASSKRRDIQYF.

The chain links TRBV2 to TRBJ2-1; the match to TRBD2 covers 9 bases. The germline gives CDR1 SNHLY, CDR2 FYNNEI. Trimming at V came to 4 bases and at J to 11 bases, leaving 15 bases not matched to a gene. The CDR3 has 16 residues. The DNA for the CDR3 is TGTGCCAGCAGTGTTAGGCGACTAGCGGTGGACCCCAAGCAGTTCTTC. Its translation is CASSVRRLAVDPKQFF.

This CDR3 is CSVGLDGTGNTEAFF. The CDR3 coding sequence is TGCAGCGTCGGCCTTGATGGGACGGGGAACACTGAAGCTTTCTTT. This chain connects TRBV29-1 to TRBJ1-1; weak D call: TRBD1 (5 bases). Germline-derived CDR1 and CDR2 are SQVTM and ANQGSEA. CDR3 length: 15 residues. The V gene lost 6 bases and the J gene lost 1 base, with 18 bases spanning the gap. The complete variable domain, with remaining parts taken from reference TRBV29-1 and TRBJ1-1, reads SAVISQKPSRDICQRGTSLTIQCQVDSQVTMMFWYRQQPGQSLTLIATANQGSEATYESGFVIDKFPISRPNLTFSTLTVSNMSPEDSSIYLCSVGLDGTGNTEAFFGQGTRLTVV.

The J gene is TRBJ1-1, the V gene TRBV27; a possible D gene is TRBD1 (5 bases). The CDR3 sequence is 14 residues long. V lost 2 bases, J lost 3 bases, and 10 bases lay in between. CDR1 is MNHEY, CDR2 SMNVEV, per germline (reference sequence). The CDR3 protein is CASSLRGGDTEAFF. The CDR3 DNA reads as TGTGCCAGCAGTTTACGGGGGGGTGACACTGAAGCTTTCTTT.

The V call is TRBV30, the J call TRBJ1-5, with D possibly TRBD1 on 6 matching bases. CDR3 length equals 13 residues. Per germline, CDR1 GTSNPN and CDR2 SVGIG (reference sequence). Trimming cost V 3 bases and J 5 bases, with 11 bases left between them. CDR3 amino acids: CAWSPGEHQPQHF. CDR3 in DNA: TGTGCCTGGAGCCCAGGGGAGCATCAGCCCCAGCATTTT.

The chain employs TRBV18 and TRBJ2-1; D gene unclear. The CDR3 sequence is 13 residues long. Trimming removed 3 bases at V and 1 base at J, with 4 bases between. Germline V lookup: CDR1 KGHSH, CDR2 LQKENI. CDR3 in DNA: TGTGCCAGCTCACCCGCGTCCTACAATGAGCAGTTCTTC. It yields the protein CASSPASYNEQFF.

The chain combines TRBV4-3 with TRBJ2-3, with TRBD1 matching over 7 bases. The CDR3 is 16 residues long. Germline values: CDR1 LGHNA, CDR2 YSLEER. The V gene end was trimmed by 3 bases and the J gene end by 5 bases; junction bases not matched to a gene: 11. As DNA, the CDR3 is TGCGCCAGCAGCCAGACAGGGTCATCCCAGCTAGATACGCAGTATTTT. Its translation: CASSQTGSSQLDTQYF.

The chain combines TRBV19 with TRBJ2-1, with 11 bases matching TRBD2. The V and J ends lost 4 bases and 5 bases, in that order; junction bases with no gene match: 1. CDR1 is LNHDA, CDR2 SQIVND, per germline (reference sequence). The CDR3 loop spans 14 amino acids. The CDR3: CASSKGLADNEQFF. CDR3 DNA sequence: TGTGCCAGTAGTAAGGGACTAGCGGACAATGAGCAGTTCTTC.